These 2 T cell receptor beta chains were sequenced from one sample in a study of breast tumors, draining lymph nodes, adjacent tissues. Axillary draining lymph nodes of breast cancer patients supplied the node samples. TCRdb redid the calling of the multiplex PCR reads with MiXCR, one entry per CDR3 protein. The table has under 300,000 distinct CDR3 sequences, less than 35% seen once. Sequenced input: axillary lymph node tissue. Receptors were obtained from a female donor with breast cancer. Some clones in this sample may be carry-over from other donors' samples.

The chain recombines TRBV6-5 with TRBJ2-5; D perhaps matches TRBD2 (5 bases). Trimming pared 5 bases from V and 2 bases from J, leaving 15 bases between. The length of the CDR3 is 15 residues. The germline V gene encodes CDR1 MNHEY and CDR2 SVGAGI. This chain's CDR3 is CASSTAGGRQETQYF. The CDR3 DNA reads TGTGCCAGCAGTACTGCGGGTGGGAGACAAGAGACCCAGTACTTC.

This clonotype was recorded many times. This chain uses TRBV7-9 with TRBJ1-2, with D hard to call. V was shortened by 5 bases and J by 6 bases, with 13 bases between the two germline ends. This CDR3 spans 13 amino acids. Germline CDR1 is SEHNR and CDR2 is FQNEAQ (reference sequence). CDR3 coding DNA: TGTGCCAGCAGCCCTTGGGAAGATGATGGCTACACCTTC. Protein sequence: CASSPWEDDGYTF. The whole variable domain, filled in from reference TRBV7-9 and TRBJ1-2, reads DTGVSQNPRHKITKRGQNVTFRCDPISEHNRLYWYRQTLGQGPEFLTYFQNEAQLEKSRLLSDRFSAERPKGSFSTLEIQRTEQGDSAMYLCASSPWEDDGYTFGSGTRLTVV.